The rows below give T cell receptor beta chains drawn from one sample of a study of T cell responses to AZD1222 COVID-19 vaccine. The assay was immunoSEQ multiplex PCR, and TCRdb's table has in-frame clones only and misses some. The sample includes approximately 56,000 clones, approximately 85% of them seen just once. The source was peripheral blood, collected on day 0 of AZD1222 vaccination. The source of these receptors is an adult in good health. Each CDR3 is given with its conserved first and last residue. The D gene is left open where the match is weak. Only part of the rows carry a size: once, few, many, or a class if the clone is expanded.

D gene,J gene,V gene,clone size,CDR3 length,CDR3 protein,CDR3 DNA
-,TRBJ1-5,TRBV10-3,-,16,CAISEGGPNSNQPQHF,TGTGCCATCAGTGAGGGGGGGCCCAATAGCAATCAGCCCCAGCATTTT
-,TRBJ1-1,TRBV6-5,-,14,CASKEGRVVTEAFF,TGTGCCAGCAAAGAGGGCAGGGTAGTGACTGAAGCTTTCTTT
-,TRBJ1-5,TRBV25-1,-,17,CASSEGGIGTGYQPQHF,TGTGCCAGCAGTGAGGGAGGAATCGGGACGGGCTATCAGCCCCAGCATTTT
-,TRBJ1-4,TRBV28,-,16,CASSKRGGATNEKLFF,TGTGCCAGCAGTAAAAGGGGGGGAGCAACTAATGAAAAACTGTTTTTT
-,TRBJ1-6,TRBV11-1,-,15,CASSRDTSYNSPLHF,TGTGCCAGCAGTCGAGACACCAGTTATAATTCACCCCTCCACTTT
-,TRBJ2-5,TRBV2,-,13,CASSESRGETQYF,TGTGCCAGCAGTGAAAGCAGGGGAGAGACCCAGTACTTC
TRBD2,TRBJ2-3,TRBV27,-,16,CASSLLLAGGPDTQYF,TGTGCCAGCAGTTTACTCCTAGCGGGGGGACCCGATACGCAGTATTTT
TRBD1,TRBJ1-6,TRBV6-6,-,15,CASSDGQAFGSPLHF,TGTGCCAGCAGTGACGGACAGGCCTTTGGTTCACCCCTCCACTTT
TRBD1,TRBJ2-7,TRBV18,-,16,CASSPYSGTGSYEQYF,TGTGCCAGCTCACCTTACTCCGGGACAGGGTCCTACGAGCAGTACTTC
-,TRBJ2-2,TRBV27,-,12,CASSLFTGELFF,TGTGCCAGCAGTTTATTTACCGGGGAGCTGTTTTTT
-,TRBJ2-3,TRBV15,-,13,CATSELGTDTQYF,TGTGCCACCAGCGAGCTTGGCACAGATACGCAGTATTTT
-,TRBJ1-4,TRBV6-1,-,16,CASSEALQNGMEKLFF,TGTGCCAGCAGTGAAGCGCTACAGAATGGAATGGAAAAACTGTTTTTT
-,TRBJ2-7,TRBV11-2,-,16,CASSGGPGRSSYEQYF,TGTGCCAGCAGCGGGGGGCCGGGCCGCAGCTCCTACGAGCAGTACTTC
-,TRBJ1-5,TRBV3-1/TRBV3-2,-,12,CASSHWDQPQHF,TGTGCCAGCAGCCATTGGGATCAGCCCCAGCATTTT
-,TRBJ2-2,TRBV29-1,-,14,CSVARRLGTGELFF,TGCAGCGTTGCGCGTCGTCTGGGCACCGGGGAGCTGTTTTTT
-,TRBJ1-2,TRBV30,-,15,CAWSGRDTSVGGYTF,TGTGCCTGGAGCGGCCGGGACACGTCAGTAGGAGGCTACACCTTC
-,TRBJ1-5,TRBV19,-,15,CASSIDRTSNQPQHF,TGTGCCAGTAGTATAGATCGGACCTCTAATCAGCCCCAGCATTTT
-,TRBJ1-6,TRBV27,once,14,CASSYRDTRSPLHF,TGTGCCAGCAGTTACCGGGACACTCGGTCACCCCTCCACTTT
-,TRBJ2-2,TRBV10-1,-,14,CASSVTGVPGELFF,TGCGCCAGCAGTGTGACCGGGGTTCCCGGGGAGCTGTTTTTT
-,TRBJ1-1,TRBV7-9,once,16,CASTTMSGRGVTEAFF,TGTGCCAGCACCACAATGTCGGGCAGGGGAGTTACTGAAGCTTTCTTT
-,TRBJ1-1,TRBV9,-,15,CASSVVRGKWTEAFF,TGTGCCAGCAGCGTAGTCAGAGGAAAGTGGACTGAAGCTTTCTTT
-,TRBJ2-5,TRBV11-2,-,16,CASSLSRDRKRETQYF,TGTGCCAGCAGCTTGAGCCGGGACCGGAAGAGAGAGACCCAGTACTTC
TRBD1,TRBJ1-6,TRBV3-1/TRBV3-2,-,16,CASSQTGTGGNSPLHF,TGTGCCAGCAGCCAAACCGGGACAGGGGGCAATTCACCCCTCCACTTT
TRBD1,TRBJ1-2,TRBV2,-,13,CASSEYVRGSYTF,TGTGCCAGCAGTGAATATGTCAGGGGGAGCTACACCTTC
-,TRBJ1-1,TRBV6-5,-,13,CASMTGTGTEAFF,TGTGCCAGCATGACTGGCACCGGCACTGAAGCTTTCTTT
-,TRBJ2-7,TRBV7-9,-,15,CASSPVDRPLYEQYF,TGTGCCAGCAGCCCTGTAGACAGGCCTCTCTACGAGCAGTACTTC
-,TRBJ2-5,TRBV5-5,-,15,CASKKAGGAQETQYF,TGTGCCAGCAAAAAGGCGGGCGGGGCCCAAGAGACCCAGTACTTC
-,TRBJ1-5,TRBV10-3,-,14,CAISEWEGNQPQHF,TGTGCCATCAGTGAGTGGGAGGGCAATCAGCCCCAGCATTTT
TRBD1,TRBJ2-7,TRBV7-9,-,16,CASSSGRTGGAGEQYF,TGTGCCAGCAGCTCGGGCAGGACAGGGGGCGCGGGCGAGCAGTACTTC
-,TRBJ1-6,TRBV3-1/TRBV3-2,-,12,CASSQDGKTLHF,TGTGCCAGCAGCCAAGACGGTAAAACCCTCCACTTT
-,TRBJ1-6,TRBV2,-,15,CASSDIGQTNSPLHF,TGTGCCAGCAGTGATATTGGACAGACAAATTCACCCCTCCACTTT
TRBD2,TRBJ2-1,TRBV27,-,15,CASTNSGGAHNEQFF,TGTGCCAGCACAAATAGCGGGGGGGCACACAATGAGCAGTTCTTC
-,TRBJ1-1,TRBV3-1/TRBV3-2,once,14,CASSQGDMNTEAFF,TGTGCCAGCAGCCAGGGAGACATGAACACTGAAGCTTTCTTT
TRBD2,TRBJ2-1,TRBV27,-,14,CASSSRGVYNEQFF,TGTGCCAGCAGTTCGCGGGGGGTTTACAATGAGCAGTTCTTC
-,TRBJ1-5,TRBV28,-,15,CASSLSWGDNQPQHF,TGTGCCAGCAGTTTAAGTTGGGGGGACAATCAGCCCCAGCATTTT
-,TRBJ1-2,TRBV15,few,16,CATSREVVQLNYGYTF,TGTGCCACCAGCAGAGAGGTTGTACAACTTAACTATGGCTACACCTTC
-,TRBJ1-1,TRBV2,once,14,CASSDAMAGIEAFF,TGTGCCAGCAGTGATGCGATGGCAGGGATTGAAGCTTTCTTT
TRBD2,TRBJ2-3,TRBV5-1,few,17,CASSLEATSSSGDTQYF,TGCGCCAGCAGCTTGGAAGCGACTAGCTCGTCTGGGGATACGCAGTATTTT
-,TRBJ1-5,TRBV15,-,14,CATSATDFNQPQHF,TGTGCCACCTCTGCAACCGACTTCAATCAGCCCCAGCATTTT
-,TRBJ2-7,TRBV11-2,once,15,CASSLAAQRPYEQYF,TGTGCCAGCAGCTTAGCGGCTCAGCGGCCATACGAGCAGTACTTC
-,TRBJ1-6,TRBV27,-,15,CASSLSSRRGSPLHF,TGTGCCAGCAGTTTATCATCAAGGCGGGGGTCACCCCTCCACTTT
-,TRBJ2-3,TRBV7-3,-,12,CASSSSTDTQYF,TGTGCCAGCAGCTCTTCTACAGATACGCAGTATTTT
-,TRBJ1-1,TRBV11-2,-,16,CASSLEPGGMNTEAFF,TGTGCCAGCAGCTTAGAGCCCGGGGGAATGAACACTGAAGCTTTCTTT
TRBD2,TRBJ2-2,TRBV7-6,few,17,CASSSIAGGHDTGELFF,TGTGCCAGCAGCTCCATAGCGGGGGGGCATGACACCGGGGAGCTGTTTTTT
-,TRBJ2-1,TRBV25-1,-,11,CASQVGNEQFF,TGTGCCAGCCAGGTTGGTAATGAGCAGTTCTTC
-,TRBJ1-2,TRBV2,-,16,CASGAGASRYNYGYTF,TGTGCCAGCGGGGCAGGGGCGTCAAGATATAACTATGGCTACACCTTC
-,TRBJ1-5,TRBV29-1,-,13,CSVEGGYNQPQHF,TGCAGCGTTGAGGGGGGGTACAATCAGCCCCAGCATTTT
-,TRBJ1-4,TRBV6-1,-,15,CASSEFKAVNEKLFF,TGTGCCAGCAGTGAATTCAAGGCAGTTAATGAAAAACTGTTTTTT
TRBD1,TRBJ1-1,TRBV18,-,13,CASSPGQGAEAFF,TGTGCCAGCTCACCTGGACAGGGGGCAGAAGCTTTCTTT
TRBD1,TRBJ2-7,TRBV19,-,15,CASSPTGAGFYEQYF,TGTGCCAGTAGTCCTACAGGGGCGGGTTTTTACGAGCAGTACTTC